The 18 T cell receptor beta chains listed next were all sequenced from one sample in a study of blood T cell repertoires in COVID-19. Produced via immunoSEQ multiplex PCR; TCRdb's table is partial and in-frame only. Here the sample spans some 250,000 clones, 75% to 85% being singletons. Input material: peripheral blood. The receptors stem from a woman aged 55-70 years with active or convalescent COVID-19.

This chain connects TRBV6-6 to TRBJ1-4; 7 positions match TRBD1. After removal of 6 bases from V and 4 bases from J, the junction contained 8 bases not matched to a gene. The CDR3 extends over 15 amino acids. In germline, CDR1 is MNHNY, CDR2 SVGAGI (reference sequence). In DNA form, the CDR3 reads TGTGCCAGCAGCGACGGAGGGGGCCGTAATGAAAAACTGTTTTTT. Its translation: CASSDGGGRNEKLFF.

The rearrangement joins TRBV19 to TRBJ2-5; 7 bases map to TRBD1. Germline lookup yields CDR1 LNHDA and CDR2 SQIVND (reference sequence). Unmatched junction bases numbered 6, after V lost 4 bases and J lost 4 bases. This CDR3 region has 14 residues. CDR3 residues: CASSTGAGGETQYF. The CDR3 coding sequence is TGTGCCAGTAGTACCGGGGCAGGGGGAGAGACCCAGTACTTC.

The chain carries TRBV6-5 and TRBJ2-7; 9 nucleotides match TRBD2. Unmatched junction bases numbered 3, after V lost 6 bases and J lost 3 bases. Per germline, CDR1 MNHEY and CDR2 SVGAGI. The CDR3 loop spans 13 amino acids. CDR3 region: CASSLAGFYEQYF. The CDR3 DNA sequence: TGTGCCAGCAGCCTAGCGGGGTTCTACGAGCAGTACTTC.

The chain links TRBV6-2 or TRBV6-3 to TRBJ1-5, with D perhaps TRBD1 (5 bases). The V gene lost 6 bases and the J gene lost 6 bases, with 15 bases spanning the gap. Germline CDR1 reads MNHEY; CDR2 reads SVGEGT. CDR3 size: 14 residues. CDR3 region: CASSPGGVGQPQHF. CDR3 nucleotide sequence: TGTGCCAGCAGCCCCGGGGGGGTCGGTCAGCCCCAGCATTTT.

The chain couples TRBV2 to TRBJ1-4; possible D gene TRBD1, 6 bases. Trimming left V 5 bases short and J 3 bases short, with 13 bases between. This CDR3 is 15 amino acids long. Germline values: CDR1 SNHLY, CDR2 FYNNEI. CDR3 amino acids: CASSLQGVANEKLFF. The CDR3 region has the DNA TGTGCCAGCAGTTTACAGGGAGTTGCTAATGAAAAACTGTTTTTT.

The rearrangement links TRBV11-2 to TRBJ2-3, with a weak D call TRBD1 (5 bases). V was shortened by 5 bases and J by 2 bases, with 14 bases between the two germline ends. Germline loops: CDR1 SGHAT, CDR2 FQNNGV. The CDR3 length is 15 residues. The CDR3 coding sequence is TGTGCCAGCAGCCACCAAAGGGGCACCACAGATACGCAGTATTTT. As protein: CASSHQRGTTDTQYF.

The CDR3 nucleotides read TGTGCCACCGCGGCCTCCGGACTAGCGGGGGGGAATGAGCAGTTCTTC. Protein product: CATAASGLAGGNEQFF. The V call is TRBV24-1, the J call TRBJ2-1; TRBD2 agrees at 15 bases. Germline trimming cut 9 bases from V and 7 bases from J; bases unmatched to any gene: 9. This CDR3 comprises 16 residues. CDR1 is KGHDR, CDR2 SFDVKD, per germline.

This chain joins TRBV4-2 and TRBJ1-1; TRBD1 is a possible D gene (5 bases). Germline values: CDR1 LGHNA, CDR2 YNFKEQ. This CDR3 contains 15 residues. The V gene lost 0 bases and the J gene lost 3 bases, with 11 bases spanning the gap. The CDR3 coding sequence is TGTGCCAGCAGCCAAGATCTGGGGGGGGACACTGAAGCTTTCTTT. It yields the protein CASSQDLGGDTEAFF.

This clone is a singleton in its sample. The rearrangement links TRBV23-1 to TRBJ1-6; D is ambiguous. TRBV23-1 is marked as an open reading frame, function uncertain. The V end lost 0 bases, the J end lost 8 bases, and 11 bases lay between the germline ends. CDR3 length: 15 amino acids. The CDR3 sequence is CASSQSSTSDSPLHF. CDR3 nucleotides: TGCGCCAGCAGTCAATCCTCCACGTCAGATTCACCCCTCCACTTT.

The rearrangement uses TRBV11-2 and TRBJ1-1, with D possibly TRBD1 on 6 matching bases. Germline V gene sequence: CDR1 SGHAT, CDR2 FQNNGV. Trimming cost V 1 base and J 8 bases, with 17 bases left between them. This CDR3 has 15 amino acids. The CDR3 DNA is TGTGCCAGCAGCTTAGTCGGGAACAGGGTGACCGAAGCTTTCTTT. This encodes CASSLVGNRVTEAFF.

The V and J genes are TRBV2 and TRBJ2-6, with unresolved D. Germline assignment: CDR1 SNHLY and CDR2 FYNNEI. The CDR3 runs to 13 residues. Trimming shortened V by 6 bases and J by 1 base, and 4 bases separated the two germline ends. CDR3 coding DNA: TGTGCCAGCAGGGAGTCTGGGGCCAACGTCCTGACTTTC. Translating gives CASRESGANVLTF.

The chain couples TRBV5-1 to TRBJ1-2; D might be TRBD1 (5 bases). Germline V gene data show CDR1 as SGHRS and CDR2 as YFSETQ. CDR3 length equals 17 residues. Between the trimmed V and J ends, which lost 4 bases and 3 bases, there was a span of 22 bases. The CDR3 DNA is TGCGCCAGCAGCCCCATCGCTGGGGGGTCCGCCTACTATGGCTACACCTTC. Amino acid sequence: CASSPIAGGSAYYGYTF.

The chain combines TRBV2 with TRBJ2-3; 8 nucleotides match TRBD2. This CDR3 spans 15 amino acids. Per the germline V gene, CDR1 is SNHLY and CDR2 is FYNNEI. V trimming: 5 bases; J trimming: 5 bases; junction bases outside the gene matches: 9. The DNA for the CDR3 is TGTGCCAGCAGTTTGACGGGGGGGCCGGAAGATACGCAGTATTTT. This encodes CASSLTGGPEDTQYF.

This clone was found a few times. This chain links TRBV5-6 with TRBJ1-6, with D tentatively TRBD1 (6 bases). The ends were cut back, 0 bases at V and 8 bases at J, with 15 bases in the middle. The CDR3 totals 16 residues. The germline V gene has CDR1 SGHDT and CDR2 YYEEEE. The CDR3 reads CASSLAGGIGDSPLHF. CDR3 bases: TGTGCCAGCAGCTTGGCGGGGGGCATAGGGGATTCACCCCTCCACTTT.

The chain combines TRBV19 with TRBJ1-6; 8 positions match TRBD1. Germline V gene data show CDR1 as LNHDA and CDR2 as SQIVND (reference sequence). V was pared by 9 bases and J by 5 bases, with 9 bases of the junction left unmatched. The CDR3 has 15 residues. Here the CDR3 reads CASGRGRGHNSPLHF. In DNA form, the CDR3 reads TGTGCCAGCGGTAGGGGCAGGGGGCATAATTCACCCCTCCACTTT.

The V and J genes are TRBV3-1 (or the pseudogene TRBV3-2) and TRBJ2-2, with D possibly TRBD1 on 6 matching bases. Germline CDR1 reads LGHDT; CDR2 reads YNNKEL (reference sequence). The CDR3 loop spans 16 amino acids. V lost 4 bases and J 0 bases, leaving 12 bases between the germline ends. CDR3 loop: CASSRWQGTNTGELFF. Here the CDR3 DNA reads TGTGCCAGCAGCCGGTGGCAGGGGACGAACACCGGGGAGCTGTTTTTT.

The chain has TRBV30 and TRBJ1-6; weak D call: TRBD1 (6 bases). The CDR3 consists of 13 residues. Germline V gives CDR1 GTSNPN, CDR2 SVGIG (reference sequence). Trimming took off 5 bases at V and 10 bases at J, with 15 bases between the two ends. The CDR3 sequence is CAWDQGKRSPLHF. CDR3 DNA sequence: TGTGCCTGGGATCAGGGGAAACGGTCACCCCTCCACTTT.

The chain has TRBV4-1 and TRBJ1-4; a possible D gene is TRBD1 (6 bases). Germline CDR1 and CDR2: MGHRA and YSYEKL. This CDR3 comprises 16 residues. Deletions cut 6 bases from V and 0 bases from J, with 14 bases between. Here the CDR3 DNA reads TGCGCCAGCAGGCTTTTAGGGGGTGCAACTAATGAAAAACTGTTTTTT. Its translation is CASRLLGGATNEKLFF.